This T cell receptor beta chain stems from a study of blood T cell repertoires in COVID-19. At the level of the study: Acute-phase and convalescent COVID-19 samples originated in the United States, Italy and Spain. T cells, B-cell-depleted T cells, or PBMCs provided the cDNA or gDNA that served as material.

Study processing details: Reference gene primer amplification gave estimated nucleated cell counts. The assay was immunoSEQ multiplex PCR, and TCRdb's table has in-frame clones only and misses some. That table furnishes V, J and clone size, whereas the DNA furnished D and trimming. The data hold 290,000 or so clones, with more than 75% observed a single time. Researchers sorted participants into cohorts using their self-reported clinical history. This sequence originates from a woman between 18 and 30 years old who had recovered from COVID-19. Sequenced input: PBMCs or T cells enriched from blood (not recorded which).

The CDR3, as DNA: TGTGCCAGCAGCTTAGATCAGGTCCGTGAAGCTTTCTTT. It specifies CASSLDQVREAFF. This chain connects TRBV11-3 to TRBJ1-1; D gene ambiguous. Trimming removed 0 bases at V and 7 bases at J, with 9 bases between. The CDR3 totals 13 residues. Germline V gene data show CDR1 as SGHNT and CDR2 as YENEEA.